The 20 T cell receptor beta chains below were found in one sample sequenced in a study of blood T cell repertoires in COVID-19. Here immunoSEQ multiplex PCR was the method, and the copy in TCRdb shows in-frame clones only, minus some. Altogether approximately 300,000 clones are present, roughly 90% being singletons, with the ten largest covering under 8%. The sequencing input was peripheral blood. The source of these receptors is a man aged 18 to 30 who had recovered from COVID-19.

Written as DNA, the CDR3 is TGTGCCAGCAGTTTAGGGGAGAACTATGGCTACACCTTC. Translating it yields CASSLGENYGYTF. The J gene is TRBJ1-2, the V gene TRBV12-3 or TRBV12-4, with D hard to call. The CDR3 is 13 amino acids. Trimming stripped 1 base from V and 2 bases from J, with 5 bases between.

The chain is built from TRBV4-3 and TRBJ1-1; no clear D. Germline loops: CDR1 LGHNA, CDR2 YSLEER. There are 14 residues in the CDR3. The V and J ends lost 2 bases and 1 base respectively, with 8 bases between them. The CDR3 nucleotides read TGCGCCAGCAGCCAAAGCGCCCAGAACACTGAAGCTTTCTTT. This translates into CASSQSAQNTEAFF.

This chain links TRBV7-9 with TRBJ2-3; possibly TRBD1 for D (6 bases). The germline gives CDR1 SEHNR, CDR2 FQNEAQ (reference sequence). Trimming pared 1 base from V and 4 bases from J, leaving 12 bases between. CDR3 length: 15 residues. Here the CDR3 DNA reads TGTGCCAGCAGCTTAGTTAGGGCAGGGGCAGATACGCAGTATTTT. This sequence encodes CASSLVRAGADTQYF.

This rearrangement joins TRBV11-2 to TRBJ2-1; TRBD2 agrees at 8 bases. There are 13 residues in the CDR3. Germline V CDR1 and CDR2: SGHAT, FQNNGV. J was trimmed by 5 bases and V by 6 bases; bases with no gene match: 3. CDR3 sequence: CASSSGTHNEQFF. As DNA, the CDR3 is TGTGCCAGCAGTAGCGGGACTCACAATGAGCAGTTCTTC.

The gene calls are TRBV9 and TRBJ2-2; 9 nucleotides align to TRBD1. The germline V gene has CDR1 SGDLS and CDR2 YYNGEE. This CDR3 spans 16 amino acids. Losses at the gene ends were 6 bases for V and 2 bases for J; bases not matched to a gene: 8. CDR3 bases: TGTGCCAGCACGGACCGGGACAGGGCCAACACCGGGGAGCTGTTTTTT. As protein: CASTDRDRANTGELFF.

V is TRBV9 and J is TRBJ2-1; D call uncertain. This CDR3 has 16 residues. Trimming cost V 4 bases and J 6 bases, with 20 bases left between them. Germline CDR1 and CDR2: SGDLS and YYNGEE. The CDR3: CASSRTGSYPINEQFF. CDR3 coding DNA: TGTGCCAGCAGCCGAACCGGGTCCTATCCTATCAATGAGCAGTTCTTC.

V and J are TRBV9 and TRBJ1-2; no clear D. The CDR3 loop spans 13 amino acids. The germline V and J ends were trimmed by 0 bases and 0 bases, with 3 bases remaining between them. CDR1 SGDLS and CDR2 YYNGEE come from the germline V gene. CDR3 in amino acids: CASSVDTNYGYTF. CDR3 sequence (DNA): TGTGCCAGCAGCGTAGACACTAACTATGGCTACACCTTC.

The V gene is TRBV15, the J gene TRBJ2-1, with 10 nucleotides matching TRBD2. The CDR3 is 13 amino acids. Germline V lookup: CDR1 LNHNV, CDR2 YYDKDF (reference sequence). V was clipped by 8 bases and J by 7 bases; unmatched bases: 5. The CDR3 spells CATRTSGTNEQFF. The CDR3 nucleotides read TGTGCCACCCGTACTAGCGGGACGAATGAGCAGTTCTTC.

The chain links TRBV7-3 to TRBJ1-5; D ambiguous. The V end was cut by 5 bases, the J end by 3 bases, with 23 bases between. CDR3 length: 18 residues. In germline, CDR1 is SGHTA, CDR2 FQGTGA. CDR3 nucleotide sequence: TGTGCCAGCAGCGGCGATAAGTCGGGGAGTGCGTCCAATCAGCCCCAGCATTTT. It codes for CASSGDKSGSASNQPQHF.

This clone occurred a few times. The V gene is TRBV14, the J gene TRBJ2-2; no definite D call. This CDR3 region has 13 residues. Germline CDR1 is SGHDN and CDR2 is FVKESK. The ends were cut back, 4 bases at V and 1 base at J, with 4 bases in the middle. The CDR3 region has the DNA TGTGCCAGCAGCCGACAGAACACCGGGGAGCTGTTTTTT. As protein: CASSRQNTGELFF.

This chain links TRBV6-5 with TRBJ1-1, with D possibly matching TRBD1 (5 bases). The germline V gene encodes CDR1 MNHEY and CDR2 SVGAGI. The CDR3 length is 14 residues. Trimming took off 4 bases at V and 4 bases at J, with 13 bases between the two ends. This chain's CDR3 is CASSWGGSVTEAFF. In nucleotides, the CDR3 is TGTGCCAGCAGTTGGGGGGGGTCGGTCACTGAAGCTTTCTTT.

The V gene is TRBV6-6, the J gene TRBJ1-5, with D possibly being TRBD1 (5 bases). This CDR3 contains 14 residues. V was cut by 6 bases and J by 2 bases, with 11 bases left in between. Germline assignment: CDR1 MNHNY and CDR2 SVGAGI (reference sequence). DNA for the CDR3: TGTGCCAGCAGCTTCGACAGCCGCAATCAGCCCCAGCATTTT. It encodes CASSFDSRNQPQHF.

The V call is TRBV9, the J call TRBJ1-2; D gene unclear. This CDR3 is 14 amino acids long. V lost 4 bases to trimming and J lost 8 bases, with 18 bases between them. Germline loops: CDR1 SGDLS, CDR2 YYNGEE. The CDR3 DNA follows: TGTGCCAGCAGCACCAACGGGAGGGCGGACGGCTACACCTTC. Protein product: CASSTNGRADGYTF.

V and J are TRBV7-9 and TRBJ2-5; TRBD2 agrees at 16 bases. V lost 6 bases and J lost 0; bases outside the gene matches: 4. The V gene's germline CDR1 is SEHNR and CDR2 FQNEAQ (reference sequence). This CDR3 is built from 17 residues. This CDR3 reads CASSPGTSGGDQETQYF. In nucleotides, the CDR3 is TGTGCCAGCAGTCCCGGGACTAGCGGGGGGGACCAAGAGACCCAGTACTTC.

The J gene is TRBJ1-1, the V gene TRBV5-1; D is undetermined. The V gene lost 3 bases and the J gene lost 1 base, with 10 bases spanning the gap. The length of the CDR3 is 14 residues. The germline CDR1 and CDR2 sequences are SGHRS and YFSETQ. The CDR3: CASSSTDSNTEAFF. The DNA for the CDR3 is TGCGCCAGCAGCTCCACGGACTCGAACACTGAAGCTTTCTTT.

The V call is TRBV18, the J call TRBJ1-2; TRBD1 aligns across 9 bases. CDR3 length: 16 amino acids. With V trimmed by 3 bases and J by 3 bases, 8 bases remained unmatched. In germline, CDR1 is KGHSH, CDR2 LQKENI. CDR3 in DNA: TGTGCCAGCTCACCGGGGACAGGGAGGAATCACTATGGCTACACCTTC. Protein sequence: CASSPGTGRNHYGYTF.

For the CDR3, the DNA is TGTGCCAGCAGCTTCGGCCCCGAGGGTAACTATGGCTACACCTTC. Amino acids: CASSFGPEGNYGYTF. The J gene is TRBJ1-2, the V gene TRBV11-2; D ambiguous. V was cut by 3 bases and J by 1 base, with 12 bases left in between. The CDR3 consists of 15 residues. Germline loops: CDR1 SGHAT, CDR2 FQNNGV.

This rearrangement joins TRBV4-2 to TRBJ1-6; 7 positions agree with TRBD1. There are 13 residues in the CDR3. V was clipped by 4 bases and J by 14 bases; unmatched bases: 8. Germline V CDR1 and CDR2: LGHNA, YNFKEQ. CDR3: CASSRTQGETLHF. In nucleotides, the CDR3 is TGTGCCAGCAGCCGGACTCAGGGGGAGACCCTCCACTTT.

The chain recombines TRBV9 with TRBJ2-2, with a weak D call TRBD2 (7 bases). CDR3 length equals 13 residues. CDR1 and CDR2 (germline): SGDLS, YYNGEE. Trimming removed 4 bases at V and 8 bases at J, with 12 bases between. CDR3 in DNA: TGTGCCAGCAGCCCGGCGGGGGCAGGGGAGCTGTTTTTT. It yields the protein CASSPAGAGELFF.

The chain couples TRBV18 to TRBJ2-7; D might be TRBD1 (6 bases). The germline V gene has CDR1 KGHSH and CDR2 LQKENI. The CDR3 loop spans 15 amino acids. The V and J ends lost 6 bases and 1 base respectively, with 16 bases between them. As DNA, the CDR3 is TGTGCCAGCTCCGTATCGACAGGTCTTTCCTACGAGCAGTACTTC. This gives the protein CASSVSTGLSYEQYF. The variable domain in full, with the rest retrieved from reference TRBV18 and TRBJ2-7, is NAGVMQNPRHLVRRRGQEARLRCSPMKGHSHVYWYRQLPEEGLKFMVYLQKENIIDESGMPKERFSAEFPKEGPSILRIQQVVRGDSAAYFCASSVSTGLSYEQYFGPGTRLTVT.